The clone carrying this TCR beta chain was picked up a small number of times. What it recognizes is unknown. The data derive from a study of T cells after yellow fever vaccination. Overall study results and limits: A weaker secondary response peaked on day 5, the primary on day 15. The presence of abundant clonotypes contaminating from the bulk population was possible in FACS-sorted repertoires. Reappearing after the booster were most of the clones from primary vaccination (approximately 96% CD4, 70% to 90% CD8).

Germline V gene data show CDR1 as SEHNR and CDR2 as FQNEAQ (reference sequence). The CDR3 is made up of 17 amino acids. V shed 8 bases and J shed 3 bases, with 22 bases lying between them. A process of 5'RACE template switching, which added a universal primer site and UMIs, was used to make TCR cDNA. TCRdb processed the 5' RACE reads anew with MiXCR; each CDR3 protein has one entry. This sample yields some 320,000 distinct CDR3 sequences, of which about 10% are seen a single time; 2.5% to 4% belongs to the top ten. Sample: CD4+ T cells sorted from PBMCs, taken 45 days after the yellow fever booster vaccination. This sequence was found in a man between 18 and 35 years old who received the YFV17D yellow fever vaccine. This chain joins TRBV7-9 and TRBJ1-4; D is unresolved. The DNA of the CDR3 is TGTGCCAGCTTGCCCCCCCGGTCGACGAAAGCTAATGAAAAACTGTTTTTT. Encoded protein: CASLPPRSTKANEKLFF.